Below are 32 T cell receptor beta chains sequenced from a single sample in a study of blood T cell repertoires in COVID-19. Assay used: immunoSEQ multiplex PCR; TCRdb lists only in-frame clones, some missing. The data contain 300,000 or so clones, 89% of them singletons. Sequencing was carried out using peripheral blood. The origin of the receptors is a man between 18 and 29 years old who had recovered from COVID-19.

The chain couples TRBV6-5 to TRBJ2-1; 11 nucleotides match TRBD1. Germline V lookup: CDR1 MNHEY, CDR2 SVGAGI. The CDR3 covers 14 residues. Unmatched junction bases numbered 7, after V lost 7 bases and J lost 8 bases. In nucleotides, the CDR3 is TGTGCCAGCAACAGGGACAGGGGGTCCGATGAGCAGTTCTTC. This encodes CASNRDRGSDEQFF.

The V gene is TRBV21-1, the J gene TRBJ2-7; whether TRBD2, the table's D call, matches the DNA was not checked. TRBV21-1 is given as a pseudogene. This CDR3 is built from 15 residues. Here the CDR3 reads CASSAGGTCLYEQYF. DNA for the CDR3: TGTGCCAGCAGTGCCGGGGGGACATGCCTCTACGAGCAGTACTTC.

The CDR3 is CASSHSAGGTDRGRNEQFF. The CDR3 nucleotides are TGTGCCAGCAGCCATAGCGCGGGGGGGACAGACAGAGGGAGGAATGAGCAGTTCTTC. The chain employs TRBV9 and TRBJ2-1, with 9 positions matching TRBD2. V was clipped by 4 bases and J by 7 bases; unmatched bases: 21. The CDR3 loop spans 19 amino acids. From germline, CDR1 is SGDLS and CDR2 YYNGEE.

This rearrangement joins TRBV20-1 to TRBJ1-1; 7 bases are a match to TRBD1. CDR3 size: 11 residues. Germline V gene sequence: CDR1 DFQATT, CDR2 SNEGSKA (reference sequence). V shed 6 bases and J 6 bases; nucleotides not matched to a gene: 4. For the CDR3, the DNA is TGCAGTGCCCGCGGACAGGCTGAAGCTTTCTTT. This gives the protein CSARGQAEAFF.

The CDR3 DNA follows: TGTGCCAGCAGCCAAGCGGGTCAGCCCCAGCATTTT. Translation: CASSQAGQPQHF. V is TRBV7-2 and J is TRBJ1-5; the D is unclear. Germline CDR1 is SGHTA and CDR2 is FQGNSA. The V and J ends lost 5 bases and 6 bases respectively, with 8 bases between them. The CDR3 extends over 12 amino acids.

The rearrangement joins TRBV18 to TRBJ1-1, with D maybe TRBD1 (5 bases). The germline V gene has CDR1 KGHSH and CDR2 LQKENI. V was clipped by 6 bases and J by 5 bases, with 16 bases between them. This CDR3 is built from 14 residues. CDR3 DNA: TGTGCCAGCTCCCCGAGCGCGGGGCGTACTGAAGCTTTCTTT. It translates to CASSPSAGRTEAFF.

This clone has only one observation. The chain joins TRBV7-9 to TRBJ2-3, with 8 bases that match TRBD1. The CDR3 contains 14 residues. CDR1 and CDR2 (germline): SEHNR, FQNEAQ (reference sequence). J gave up 5 bases and V 6 bases, and 7 bases lay outside the gene matches. CDR3 in DNA: TGTGCCAGCAGTCTCAGGGGGCGCGGAGATACGCAGTATTTT. Amino acids: CASSLRGRGDTQYF.

The genes are TRBV4-3 and TRBJ1-6, with a possible D match to TRBD1 (6 bases). The germline V and J ends were trimmed by 0 bases and 9 bases, with 12 bases remaining between them. Germline V gene sequence: CDR1 LGHNA, CDR2 YSLEER. The CDR3 has 15 residues. This CDR3 is CASSQDWGHSSPLHF. CDR3 nucleotides: TGCGCCAGCAGCCAAGATTGGGGGCACAGTTCACCCCTCCACTTT.

The chain is built from TRBV3-1 (or the pseudogene TRBV3-2) and TRBJ2-7; no definite D call. This CDR3 is built from 15 residues. Trimming removed 3 bases from V and 1 base from J, with 13 bases in between. The germline gives CDR1 LGHDT, CDR2 YNNKEL (reference sequence). The DNA of the CDR3 is TGTGCCAGCAGCCAGACCCTTAGCAGATCCTACGAGCAGTACTTC. Protein: CASSQTLSRSYEQYF.

V is TRBV3-1 (or the pseudogene TRBV3-2) and J is TRBJ1-2, with TRBD1 identical over 7 bases. With V trimmed by 3 bases and J by 0 bases, 4 bases remained unmatched. This CDR3 comprises 15 residues. From germline, CDR1 is LGHDT and CDR2 YNNKEL (reference sequence). CDR3 residues: CASSHGTVANYGYTF. The CDR3 nucleotides are TGTGCCAGCAGCCACGGGACAGTAGCTAACTATGGCTACACCTTC.

V usage is TRBV4-2 and J usage is TRBJ1-2; the match to TRBD1 covers 8 bases. V shed 0 bases and J 4 bases; nucleotides not matched to a gene: 4. This CDR3 contains 15 residues. Germline V gene data show CDR1 as LGHNA and CDR2 as YNFKEQ. The CDR3 region is CASSQDSTGAYGYTF. Here the CDR3 DNA reads TGTGCCAGCAGCCAAGATTCGACAGGGGCCTATGGCTACACCTTC.

V gene TRBV7-2 combines with J gene TRBJ2-7; 7 positions agree with TRBD1. Germline V gene sequence: CDR1 SGHTA, CDR2 FQGNSA. The CDR3 loop spans 14 amino acids. The J segment lost 3 bases and the V segment lost 4 bases, leaving 6 bases of the junction unmatched. CDR3 sequence reads: CASSWDSGIYEQYF. In nucleotides, the CDR3 is TGTGCCAGCAGCTGGGACAGTGGCATCTACGAGCAGTACTTC.

The chain combines TRBV7-3 with TRBJ1-1, with D tentatively TRBD1 (5 bases). CDR1 SGHTA and CDR2 FQGTGA come from the germline V gene. The CDR3 length is 12 residues. Trimming pared 6 bases from V and 4 bases from J, leaving 9 bases between. The CDR3 protein is CASRGESTEAFF. CDR3 coding DNA: TGTGCCAGCAGAGGGGAAAGCACTGAAGCTTTCTTT.

The gene calls are TRBV11-3 and TRBJ2-3, with 14 nucleotides matching TRBD2. The V gene end was trimmed by 5 bases and the J gene end by 5 bases; junction bases not matched to a gene: 3. CDR3 length: 15 amino acids. The germline gives CDR1 SGHNT, CDR2 YENEEA. The CDR3 reads CASSPGLAGEDTQYF. For the CDR3, the DNA is TGTGCCAGCAGCCCGGGACTAGCGGGAGAAGATACGCAGTATTTT.

The chain is built from TRBV11-2 and TRBJ1-4; D is ambiguous. The V end was cut by 6 bases, the J end by 8 bases, with 13 bases between. The CDR3 length is 13 residues. Germline-derived CDR1 and CDR2 are SGHAT and FQNNGV. The CDR3 region is CASRLTSSEKLFF. The DNA of the CDR3 is TGTGCCAGCAGACTCACCTCGAGCGAAAAACTGTTTTTT.

The chain is built from TRBV19 and TRBJ1-6, with TRBD1 matching over 8 bases. The CDR3 is made up of 19 amino acids. The V gene end was trimmed by 7 bases and the J gene end by 7 bases; junction bases not matched to a gene: 21. Germline-derived CDR1 and CDR2 are LNHDA and SQIVND (reference sequence). In nucleotides, the CDR3 is TGTGCCAGTAACTATTGGGTCGGGACAGGCAGTCTTGAGAATTCACCCCTCCACTTT. Translated: CASNYWVGTGSLENSPLHF. The full variable domain, its missing parts supplied by reference TRBV19 and TRBJ1-6, is DGGITQSPKYLFRKEGQNVTLSCEQNLNHDAMYWYRQDPGQGLRLIYYSQIVNDFQKGDIAEGYSVSREKKESFPLTVTSAQKNPTAFYLCASNYWVGTGSLENSPLHFGNGTRLTVT.

This clone was seen once. The chain employs TRBV18 and TRBJ1-4; D may be TRBD1 (6 bases). Trimming stripped 1 base from V and 3 bases from J, with 9 bases between. The germline CDR1 and CDR2 sequences are KGHSH and LQKENI. This CDR3 spans 15 amino acids. CDR3 region: CASSPRTASNEKLFF. CDR3 coding DNA: TGTGCCAGCTCACCACGGACAGCCTCTAATGAAAAACTGTTTTTT.

Comments on this clone: Other DNA sequences in this specimen translate into the identical CDR3. The chain couples TRBV27 to TRBJ2-7; 8 positions match TRBD1. The CDR3 spans 13 residues. Per the germline V gene, CDR1 is MNHEY and CDR2 is SMNVEV (reference sequence). The V segment lost 2 bases and the J segment 4 bases; nucleotides outside the gene matches: 1. The DNA for the CDR3 is TGTGCCAGCAGTTTACAGGGGGCTTACGAGCAGTACTTC. As protein: CASSLQGAYEQYF.

V and J are TRBV9 and TRBJ2-7, with TRBD1 matching over 8 bases. The V segment lost 5 bases and the J segment 0 bases; nucleotides outside the gene matches: 7. The CDR3 length is 15 residues. Germline V lookup: CDR1 SGDLS, CDR2 YYNGEE. CDR3 coding DNA: TGTGCCAGCAGTGAATCAGGGGGCGACTCCTACGAGCAGTACTTC. Residues: CASSESGGDSYEQYF.

The chain links TRBV12-3 or TRBV12-4 to TRBJ2-7, with a tentative D call TRBD1 (6 bases). The CDR3 spans 13 residues. Trimming removed 3 bases from V and 7 bases from J, with 13 bases in between. The CDR3 region is CASSFRGLVEQYF. For the CDR3, the DNA is TGTGCCAGCAGTTTCAGGGGCCTAGTAGAGCAGTACTTC.

The chain links TRBV7-3 to TRBJ2-1; the D gene is possibly TRBD1 (7 bases). V was pared by 1 base and J by 5 bases, with 18 bases between. Germline loops: CDR1 SGHTA, CDR2 FQGTGA. The CDR3 has 17 amino acids. CDR3 region: CASSLNGGGAGNNEQFF. CDR3 in DNA: TGTGCCAGCAGCTTAAATGGAGGGGGCGCTGGGAACAATGAGCAGTTCTTC.

This chain uses TRBV5-1 with TRBJ2-7, with 8 bases that match TRBD1. The CDR3 spans 17 residues. V lost 4 bases, J lost 2 bases, and 14 bases stayed unmatched. Germline V CDR1 and CDR2: SGHRS, YFSETQ. For the CDR3, the DNA is TGCGCCAGCAGCCCGGGGCCCTCCGGGACAGGAGCCTACGAGCAGTACTTC. It specifies CASSPGPSGTGAYEQYF.

V is TRBV3-1 (or the pseudogene TRBV3-2) and J is TRBJ1-2; 12 positions agree with TRBD1. Germline CDR1 is LGHDT and CDR2 is YNNKEL (reference sequence). Losses at the gene ends were 0 bases for V and 6 bases for J; bases not matched to a gene: 8. CDR3 size: 17 residues. CDR3 region: CASSQDGWGQGANGYTF. As DNA, the CDR3 is TGTGCCAGCAGCCAAGATGGTTGGGGACAGGGGGCGAATGGCTACACCTTC.

The chain links TRBV6-2 or TRBV6-3 to TRBJ1-2; 9 positions agree with TRBD1. CDR3 length: 17 residues. The V segment lost 0 bases and the J segment 7 bases; nucleotides outside the gene matches: 12. In germline, CDR1 is MNHEY, CDR2 SVGEGT. CDR3 amino acids: CASSYSGSGQGKSGYTF. CDR3 coding DNA: TGTGCCAGCAGTTACTCAGGGTCAGGACAGGGGAAGAGTGGCTACACCTTC.

The chain has TRBV21-1 and TRBJ2-1; TRBD2, the D gene given by the table, was not confirmed from the DNA. TRBV21-1 is listed as a pseudogene. The CDR3 covers 17 residues. CDR3 nucleotides: TGTGCCAGCAGCAAAGGCTTAGGGGGGGTAGGATACAATGAGCAGTTCTTC. Translating gives CASSKGLGGVGYNEQFF.

The genes are TRBV27 and TRBJ1-1; D possibly corresponds to TRBD1 (6 bases). V shed 3 bases and J shed 1 base, with 9 bases lying between them. The CDR3 has 14 amino acids. The germline V gene encodes CDR1 MNHEY and CDR2 SMNVEV (reference sequence). The CDR3 DNA reads as TGTGCCAGCAGTTTGGGGGCTACGAACACTGAAGCTTTCTTT. Translating gives CASSLGATNTEAFF.

The sample holds one count of this clone. This chain connects TRBV13 to TRBJ2-7; D is undetermined. Trimming removed 1 base at V and 9 bases at J, with 10 bases between. CDR1 and CDR2 (germline): PRHDT, FYEKMQ (reference sequence). This CDR3 is built from 12 residues. CDR3 DNA: TGTGCCAGCAGCTTAGACCCAGGTCCGCAGTACTTC. This codes for CASSLDPGPQYF.

The genes are TRBV7-9 and TRBJ2-1; TRBD2 matches at 9 bases. V lost 4 bases to trimming and J lost 8 bases; unmatched junction nucleotides: 9. The CDR3 covers 15 residues. Germline loops: CDR1 SEHNR, CDR2 FQNEAQ (reference sequence). CDR3 sequence reads: CASSSLAGGPYEQFF. DNA for the CDR3: TGTGCCAGCAGCTCCCTGGCGGGAGGGCCCTATGAGCAGTTCTTC.

This clone has just one count. V gene TRBV6-1 combines with J gene TRBJ1-3; 7 nucleotides match TRBD1. Per germline, CDR1 MNHNS and CDR2 SASEGT. The CDR3 has 17 residues. V lost 1 base and J lost 0; bases outside the gene matches: 6. The chain's CDR3 is CASSEEVGGSSGNTIYF. As DNA, the CDR3 is TGTGCCAGCAGTGAAGAAGTAGGGGGCTCCTCTGGAAACACCATATATTTT.

This clone was seen just once. The V gene is TRBV25-1, the J gene TRBJ1-1, with D perhaps matching TRBD1 (5 bases). CDR3 length: 13 residues. Per germline, CDR1 MGHDK and CDR2 SYGVNS. The ends were cut back, 6 bases at V and 1 base at J, with 9 bases in the middle. DNA for the CDR3: TGTGCCAGCAGGCACGGACAGAACACTGAAGCTTTCTTT. Its translation is CASRHGQNTEAFF.

This sequence joins TRBV5-1 and TRBJ2-7; 10 bases map to TRBD1. The germline V gene encodes CDR1 SGHRS and CDR2 YFSETQ. J lost 1 base, V lost 6 bases, and 10 bases had no gene match. CDR3 length: 16 amino acids. The CDR3 bases are TGCGCCAGCACCGGCGCCGGGACAGGGGTATCCTACGAGCAGTACTTC. This gives the protein CASTGAGTGVSYEQYF.

J is TRBJ2-7 and V is TRBV24-1; TRBD1 aligns across 8 bases. The V gene's germline CDR1 is KGHDR and CDR2 SFDVKD. The trim removed 2 bases at V and 3 bases at J, leaving 8 bases unmatched. CDR3 length: 16 amino acids. CDR3 region: CATSDSREQGDYEQYF. For the CDR3, the DNA is TGTGCCACCAGTGATTCGCGGGAACAGGGGGACTACGAGCAGTACTTC.